The clone carrying this T cell receptor beta chain appeared many times. TCRdb ran MiXCR on the RT-PCR reads and lists one entry per CDR3 protein. The table records hundreds of thousands of distinct CDR3 sequences, approximately 14% of them present only once. Germline trimming cut 5 bases from V and 10 bases from J; bases unmatched to any gene: 6. This CDR3 comprises 14 residues. V is TRBV12-3 or TRBV12-4 and J is TRBJ1-6; 9 positions agree with TRBD1. This receptor was identified in a female donor in good health, serving as a healthy control. Sequencing input: memory CD4+ T cells from blood. In DNA, the CDR3 is TGTGCCAGCAGTCTGGGACAGGGAAGCTCACCCCTCCACTTT. Amino acids: CASSLGQGSSPLHF.